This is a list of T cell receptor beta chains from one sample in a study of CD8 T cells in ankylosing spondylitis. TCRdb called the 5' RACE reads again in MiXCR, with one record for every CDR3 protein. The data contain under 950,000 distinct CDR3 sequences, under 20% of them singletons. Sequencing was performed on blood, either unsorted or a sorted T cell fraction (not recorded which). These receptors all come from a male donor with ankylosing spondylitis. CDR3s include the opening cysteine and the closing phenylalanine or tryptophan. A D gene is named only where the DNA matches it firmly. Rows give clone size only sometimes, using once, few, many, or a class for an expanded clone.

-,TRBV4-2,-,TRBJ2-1,TGTGCCAGCAGCCACGCACTAGAGGACCCATACAATGAGCAGTTCTTC,CASSHALEDPYNEQFF
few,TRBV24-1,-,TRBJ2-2,TGTGCCACCAGTGCCCAACCCGGGGAGCTGTTTTTT,CATSAQPGELFF
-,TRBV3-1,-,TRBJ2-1,TGTGCCAGCAGCCAAGTGGTCAATGAGCAGTTCTTC,CASSQVVNEQFF
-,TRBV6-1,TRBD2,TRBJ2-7,TGTGCCAGCAGCCTTAGCGGGGCAGCCTACGAGCAGTACTTC,CASSLSGAAYEQYF
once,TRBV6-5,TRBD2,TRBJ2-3,TGTGCCAGCAGTTATAGCGGGGGCGATGGGACGCAGTATTTT,CASSYSGGDGTQYF
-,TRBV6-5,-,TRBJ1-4,TGTGCCAGCAGTTATGGAGGTTTTGGTGAAAAACTGTTTTTT,CASSYGGFGEKLFF
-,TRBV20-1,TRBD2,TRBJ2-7,TGCAGTGCTAGAGATGAGCGGGCGGGGGACTCCGGGGAGCAGTACTTC,CSARDERAGDSGEQYF
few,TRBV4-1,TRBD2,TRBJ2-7,TGCGCCAGCAGCCAAGTTATGGCTAGCGGGAACTCCTACGAGCAGTACTTC,CASSQVMASGNSYEQYF
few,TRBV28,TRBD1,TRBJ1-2,TGTGCCAGCAGAAATACAGGGGCCGTATTGGGAGGCTACACCTTC,CASRNTGAVLGGYTF
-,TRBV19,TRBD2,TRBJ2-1,TGTGCCAGTATCGGGGGGGACACCTACCGATACAATGAGCAGTTCTTC,CASIGGDTYRYNEQFF
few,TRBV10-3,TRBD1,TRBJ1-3,TGTGCCATCAGTGAGGGACAGGGACCGGGAAACACCATATATTTT,CAISEGQGPGNTIYF
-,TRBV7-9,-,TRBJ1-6,TGTGCCAGCAGCTTACGCCAGGGAGGGTCCTATAATTCACCCCTCCACTTT,CASSLRQGGSYNSPLHF
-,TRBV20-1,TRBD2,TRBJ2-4,TGCAGTGCTAGGTCCCCCAGCGGGAGGGTTTCCAAAAACATTCAGTACTTC,CSARSPSGRVSKNIQYF
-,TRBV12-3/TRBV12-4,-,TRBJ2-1,TGTGCCAGCAGTGACTCGGACGCCTACAATGAGCAGTTCTTC,CASSDSDAYNEQFF
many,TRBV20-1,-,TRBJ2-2,TGCAGTGCCCCTGGCCCCAGGGCCACCGGGGAGCTGTTTTTT,CSAPGPRATGELFF
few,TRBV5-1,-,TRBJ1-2,TGCGCCAGCAGCTTGGAGCCGTGGACCAGCGCCGGCTACACCTTC,CASSLEPWTSAGYTF
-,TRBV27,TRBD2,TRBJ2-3,TGTGCCAGTTCACGGCTTGGGTCGGGAGGCCCAACAGATACGCAGTATTTT,CASSRLGSGGPTDTQYF
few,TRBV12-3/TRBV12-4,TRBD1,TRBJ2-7,TGTGCCAGCAGTGACCTTCTGGGACAGGGGACCTACGAGCAGTACTTC,CASSDLLGQGTYEQYF
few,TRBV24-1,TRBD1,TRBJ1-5,TGTGCCACCAGTGAAGGACAGGTGTATCAGCCCCAGCATTTT,CATSEGQVYQPQHF
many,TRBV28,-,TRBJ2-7,TGTGCCAGCAGTTCCCCCAGGGTGATAGGGCAGTACTTC,CASSSPRVIGQYF
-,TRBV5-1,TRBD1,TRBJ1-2,TGCGCCAGCAGCACTCGACAGGGCGCCTTCTATGGCTACACCTTC,CASSTRQGAFYGYTF
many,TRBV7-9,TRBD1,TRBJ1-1,TGTGCCAGCAGCTTAGGACAGGGGATGAACACTGAAGCTTTCTTT,CASSLGQGMNTEAFF
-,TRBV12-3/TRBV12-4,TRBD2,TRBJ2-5,TGTGCCAGCAGTTTAGCGCCGGGGGGGCGCCTGGAGACCCAGTACTTC,CASSLAPGGRLETQYF
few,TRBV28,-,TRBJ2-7,TGTGCCAGCAGTTCCCTAATTTCCGGGACCCCCGAGCAGTACTTC,CASSSLISGTPEQYF
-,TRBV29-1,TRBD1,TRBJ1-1,TGCAGCGCCCAACCGGGACAGGGATACACTGAAGCTTTCTTT,CSAQPGQGYTEAFF
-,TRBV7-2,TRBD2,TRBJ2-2,TGTGCCAGCAGCGCGACTAGCGGGAGTGGAACCGGGGAGCTGTTTTTT,CASSATSGSGTGELFF
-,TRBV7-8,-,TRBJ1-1,TGTGCCAGCAGCCCCCGGTTCAGAATAGCTTTCTTT,CASSPRFRIAFF
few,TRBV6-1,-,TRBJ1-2,TGTGCCAGCGGAACCCAGGGAGGCAACTATGGCTACACCTTC,CASGTQGGNYGYTF
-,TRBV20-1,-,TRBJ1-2,TGCAGTGCTAGAGACGGCCGGACAAGGAGCTATGGCTACACCTTC,CSARDGRTRSYGYTF
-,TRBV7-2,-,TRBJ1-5,TGTGCCAGCAGCTTAGGTTTAGGGACGTTTCAGCCCCAGCATTTT,CASSLGLGTFQPQHF
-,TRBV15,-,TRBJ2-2,TGTGCCACCAGCAGAGATCTGGGTCCGAGCACCGGGGAGCTGTTTTTT,CATSRDLGPSTGELFF
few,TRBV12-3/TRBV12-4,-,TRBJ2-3,TGTGCCAGCAGCTTAGGGACGGACTATAGCACAGATACGCAGTATTTT,CASSLGTDYSTDTQYF
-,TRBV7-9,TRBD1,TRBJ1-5,TGTGCCAGCAGCTTAGGTCGGACAGGCCTAAATCAGCCCCAGCATTTT,CASSLGRTGLNQPQHF
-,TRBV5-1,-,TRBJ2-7,TGCGCCAGCAGCTTGGTCGCCGGGTTACCCTACGAGCAGTACTTC,CASSLVAGLPYEQYF
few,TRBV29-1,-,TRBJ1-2,TGCAGCGTTGAAGATCCGGGCTTCTATGGCTACACCTTC,CSVEDPGFYGYTF
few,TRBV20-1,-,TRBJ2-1,TGCAGTGCTCGAGATCGGAGGGCCACCTACAATGAGCAGTTCTTC,CSARDRRATYNEQFF
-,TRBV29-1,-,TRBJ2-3,TGCAGCGCCGGGAGAGTCGAGGATACGCAGTATTTT,CSAGRVEDTQYF
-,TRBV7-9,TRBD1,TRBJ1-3,TGTGCCAGCAGCTTCAGGACAGGACAAATGACTGGAAACACCATATATTTT,CASSFRTGQMTGNTIYF
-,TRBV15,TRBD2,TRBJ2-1,TGTGCCACCAGCAGAAAGGGACTAGCGGAGTTCTACAATGAGCAGTTCTTC,CATSRKGLAEFYNEQFF
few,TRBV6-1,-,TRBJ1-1,TGTGCCATGAGGGGGAACACTGAAGCTTTCTTT,CAMRGNTEAFF
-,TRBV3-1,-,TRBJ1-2,TGTGCCAGCAGCCAAGTTGGGGAACACTATGGCTACACCTTC,CASSQVGEHYGYTF
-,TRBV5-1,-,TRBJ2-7,TGCGCCAGCAATCCAGGGGAAGTCGGCTACGAGCAGTACTTC,CASNPGEVGYEQYF
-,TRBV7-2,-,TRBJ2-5,TGTGCCAGCAGCCTCCTAGGAGGAAAGGTAGAGACCCAGTACTTC,CASSLLGGKVETQYF
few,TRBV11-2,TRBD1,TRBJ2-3,TGTGCCAGCAGCCCCTTTTCCAGGGGGTTCGCAGATACGCAGTATTTT,CASSPFSRGFADTQYF
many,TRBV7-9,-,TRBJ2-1,TGTGCCAGCAGCTTCCGAGGGGGGGATGAAGAGTTCTTC,CASSFRGGDEEFF
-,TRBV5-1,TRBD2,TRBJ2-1,TGCGCCAGCAGCTTAACCCCTAGCGGGGCCGGCGGTGAGCAGTTCTTC,CASSLTPSGAGGEQFF
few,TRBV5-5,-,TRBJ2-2,TGTGCCAGCAGCTTGGACCGTCCGCGCACCGGGGAGCTGTTTTTT,CASSLDRPRTGELFF
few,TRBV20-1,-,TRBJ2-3,TGCAGTGCTAACGGGGCAGTGGGGCCAGATACGCAGTATTTT,CSANGAVGPDTQYF
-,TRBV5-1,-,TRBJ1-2,TGCGCCAGCAGCTTGTGGCAGGATAGGAACTATGGCTACACCTTC,CASSLWQDRNYGYTF
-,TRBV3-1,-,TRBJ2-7,TGTGCCAGCTCCCCTGGCAGGCACGAGCGGTACTTC,CASSPGRHERYF
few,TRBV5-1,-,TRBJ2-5,TGCGCCAGCAGCTCCATTACAGGGCCACAAGAGACCCAGTACTTC,CASSSITGPQETQYF
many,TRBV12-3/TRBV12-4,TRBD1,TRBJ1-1,TGCGCCAGCAGCTCCCAGGGGGTGAACACTGAAGCTTTCTTT,CASSSQGVNTEAFF
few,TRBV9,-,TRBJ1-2,TGTGCCAGCAGCGAGACAGCCGATTTCACTTCCTATGGCTACACCTTC,CASSETADFTSYGYTF
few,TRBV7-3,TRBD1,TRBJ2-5,TGTGCCAGCAGCCAAGGGACAGGGGGCCTGGAGACCCAGTACTTC,CASSQGTGGLETQYF
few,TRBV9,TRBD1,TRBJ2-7,TGTGCCAGCAGCCCCGGACAGGGGTCTACCTACGAGCAGTACTTC,CASSPGQGSTYEQYF
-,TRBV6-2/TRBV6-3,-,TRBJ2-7,TGTGCCAGCAGTTATAAGGGGCTTACCTACGAGCAGTACTTC,CASSYKGLTYEQYF
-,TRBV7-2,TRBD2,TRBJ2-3,TGTGCCAGCAGCTTAGTGGGCGGGGGGACCACAGATACGCAGTATTTT,CASSLVGGGTTDTQYF
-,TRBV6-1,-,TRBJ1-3,TGTGCCAGCAGTGAAGTGCTTCCTGGAAACACCATATATTTT,CASSEVLPGNTIYF
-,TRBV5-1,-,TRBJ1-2,TGCGCCAGCAGCCCCCGGCGGTCGGGGGGGGACTATGGCTACACCTTC,CASSPRRSGGDYGYTF